This T cell receptor beta chain appears in the sequencing data of a study of T-cell reconstitution after alpha-beta-depleted transplantation in children. This clonotype was found many times. Preparation of the TCRbeta library involved a method that used unique molecular identifiers. Via MiXCR, TCRdb re-called the PCR reads, giving one row per CDR3 protein. The sample lists hundreds of thousands of distinct CDR3 sequences; roughly 10% were seen once. Germline CDR1 and CDR2: MNHEY and SMNVEV (reference sequence). V trimming: 3 bases; J trimming: 4 bases; junction bases outside the gene matches: 10. This CDR3 comprises 18 residues.

The clonotype originates from a male patient aged 2-10 years who had a stem cell transplant for chronic granulomatous disease, so the T cells may come from the graft donor. This chain joins TRBV27 and TRBJ2-3; 13 nucleotides match TRBD2. The material sequenced was peripheral blood, taken 180 days after TCRalphabeta/CD19-depleted stem cell transplant. The CDR3 loop reads CASSLGLAGRPLADTQYF. CDR3 coding DNA: TGTGCCAGCAGTTTGGGACTAGCGGGAAGACCCCTCGCAGATACGCAGTATTTT.